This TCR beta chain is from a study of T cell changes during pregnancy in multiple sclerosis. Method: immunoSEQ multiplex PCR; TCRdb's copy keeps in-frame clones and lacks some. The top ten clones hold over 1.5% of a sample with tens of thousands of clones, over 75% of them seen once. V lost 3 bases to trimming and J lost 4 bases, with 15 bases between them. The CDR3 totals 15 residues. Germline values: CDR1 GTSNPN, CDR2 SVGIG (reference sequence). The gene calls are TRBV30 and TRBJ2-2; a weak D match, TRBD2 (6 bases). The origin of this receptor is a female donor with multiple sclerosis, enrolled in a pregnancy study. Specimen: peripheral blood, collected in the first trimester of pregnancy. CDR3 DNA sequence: TGTGCCTGGAGACCCCGCGGGGCGGTCACCGGGGAGCTGTTTTTT. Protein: CAWRPRGAVTGELFF.